This T cell receptor (beta chain) was obtained from a study of T cells in Graves' hyperthyroidism and ophthalmopathy. General observations from the study: Stable hyperthyroidism was separated from ophthalmopathy by a model based on 13 V-J features.

This clonotype was detected ten times or more. The antigen is not known. RNA transcripts yielded amplified TCR beta CDR3 regions. The TCR CDR3 was amplified in a first-round RT-PCR using the HTBI primer set. TCRdb reprocessed the multiplex PCR reads via MiXCR and lists one record per CDR3 protein. The table lists approximately 700,000 distinct CDR3 sequences, 40% to 55% of them singletons. CDR1 MGHDK and CDR2 SYGVNS come from the germline V gene. V was clipped by 3 bases and J by 4 bases, with 27 bases between them. There are 19 residues in the CDR3. The rearrangement uses TRBV25-1 and TRBJ2-5, with D unresolved. The sequencing input was peripheral blood or thyroid tissue (not recorded which). This receptor was obtained from an adult man with Graves' disease, either hyperthyroidism or ophthalmopathy (not recorded which). Here the CDR3 DNA reads TGTGCCAGCAGTGATCGGTCCGATCACGCCAGGTTGAGTGGAGAGACCCAGTACTTC. Encoded protein: CASSDRSDHARLSGETQYF. Together with reference TRBV25-1 and TRBJ2-5, the CDR3 gives the full variable domain: EADIYQTPRYLVIGTGKKITLECSQTMGHDKMYWYQQDPGMELHLIHYSYGVNSTEKGDLSSESTVSRIRTEHFPLTLESARPSHTSQYLCASSDRSDHARLSGETQYFGPGTRLLVL.